A selection of T cell receptor beta chains follows, all from one sample in a study of blood T cell repertoires in COVID-19. Sequencing was performed with immunoSEQ multiplex PCR; in TCRdb, only in-frame clones are kept and a portion is missing. The repertoire has 150,000 to 160,000 clones, over 75% of them found once; the top ten carry around 0.63%. What was sequenced was peripheral blood. The receptor set was obtained from a man aged 55-75 years with COVID-19, enrolled during active disease. Each CDR3 is given with its conserved first and last residue. A D gene is named only where the DNA matches it firmly. Size is stated for part of the rows, as once, few or many counts, or as a class when the clone is expanded.

>TRBJ1-2|TRBD1|TRBV29-1|NA|13
CSVEQQGTAGYTF
TGCAGCGTTGAACAACAGGGGACGGCTGGCTACACCTTC
>TRBJ1-1|TRBD1|TRBV29-1|NA|12
CSVETGGTEAFF
TGCAGCGTTGAAACAGGGGGCACTGAAGCTTTCTTT
>TRBJ1-2|TRBD1|TRBV7-8|NA|15
CASLGQGAANYGYTF
TGTGCCAGTCTGGGACAGGGGGCGGCTAACTATGGCTACACCTTC
>TRBJ1-5|TRBD1|TRBV6-2/TRBV6-3|NA|12
CASSRDRGRQHF
TGTGCCAGCAGCCGGGACAGGGGTCGTCAGCATTTT
>TRBJ1-5|TRBD1|TRBV28|NA|15
CASRYGTVGNQPQHF
TGTGCCAGCAGATACGGGACAGTGGGAAATCAGCCCCAGCATTTT
>TRBJ1-5|NA|TRBV7-2|NA|14
CASSLPGTGQPQHF
TGTGCCAGCAGCTTACCCGGGACTGGTCAGCCCCAGCATTTT
>TRBJ1-6|TRBD1|TRBV27|once|15
CASSSLDRGHSPLHF
TGTGCCAGCAGTTCTCTGGACAGGGGACATTCACCCCTCCACTTT
>TRBJ1-4|TRBD1|TRBV9|few|15
CASSVGGTGIEKLFF
TGTGCCAGCAGCGTAGGAGGGACAGGGATTGAAAAACTGTTTTTT
>TRBJ2-5|NA|TRBV7-2|NA|13
CASSPDRQETQYF
TGTGCCAGCAGCCCTGACAGACAAGAGACCCAGTACTTC
>TRBJ2-3|TRBD1|TRBV5-4|NA|17
CASSLRRTGDSTDTQYF
TGTGCCAGCAGCTTGAGAAGGACAGGGGATAGCACAGATACGCAGTATTTT
>TRBJ1-6|TRBD1|TRBV27|few|17
CASKTGTGISYNSPLHF
TGTGCCAGCAAAACCGGGACAGGGATTTCCTATAATTCACCCCTCCACTTT
>TRBJ2-5|TRBD2|TRBV6-5|few|13
CASSRGGYETQYF
TGTGCCAGCAGCCGGGGGGGGTACGAGACCCAGTACTTC
>TRBJ1-5|NA|TRBV7-9|NA|14
CASSLVGDGQPQHF
TGTGCCAGCAGCTTAGTGGGTGACGGGCAGCCCCAGCATTTT
>TRBJ2-1|NA|TRBV9|NA|16
CASSVAAGTGYNEQFF
TGTGCCAGCAGCGTAGCTGCGGGAACGGGGTACAATGAGCAGTTCTTC
>TRBJ1-5|NA|TRBV6-2/TRBV6-3|NA|17
CASSNPRDTEHNQPQHF
TGTGCCAGCAGCAACCCCCGGGACACAGAACACAATCAGCCCCAGCATTTT
>TRBJ2-5|NA|TRBV11-2|NA|15
CASSLGTSRSETQYF
TGTGCCAGCAGCTTAGGAACTAGTCGGTCGGAGACCCAGTACTTC
>TRBJ2-7|TRBD1|TRBV27|NA|14
CASSPRTGAYEQYF
TGTGCCAGCAGTCCCAGGACAGGGGCCTACGAGCAGTACTTC
>TRBJ2-3|TRBD2|TRBV4-1|NA|18
CASSQGGLAGGLTDTQYF
TGCGCCAGCAGCCAGGGAGGACTAGCGGGGGGGTTAACAGATACGCAGTATTTT
>TRBJ1-5|NA|TRBV6-6|few|15
CASRTEQGGNQPQHF
TGTGCCAGCAGGACAGAGCAAGGAGGCAATCAGCCCCAGCATTTT
>TRBJ1-5|NA|TRBV2|NA|14
CASSEAWGDQPQHF
TGTGCCAGCAGTGAAGCGTGGGGGGATCAGCCCCAGCATTTT
>TRBJ2-3|NA|TRBV4-3|NA|17
CASSQEWAKYPRDTQYF
TGCGCCAGCAGCCAAGAGTGGGCCAAGTACCCCAGGGATACGCAGTATTTT
>TRBJ1-5|NA|TRBV7-2|NA|14
CASSLKQGDQPQHF
TGTGCCAGCAGCTTAAAACAGGGTGATCAGCCCCAGCATTTT
>TRBJ1-6|TRBD1|TRBV30|NA|12
CAGQGRDSPLHF
TGTGCCGGACAGGGGCGGGATTCACCCCTCCACTTT
>TRBJ2-7|TRBD2|TRBV11-2|NA|18
CASSSGPLAGERRYEQYF
TGTGCCAGCAGCTCAGGGCCGCTAGCGGGGGAACGAAGATACGAGCAGTACTTC
>TRBJ1-1|TRBD1|TRBV4-1|NA|16
CASRELGRGLRTEAFF
TGCGCCAGCAGGGAACTGGGCAGGGGGCTTCGCACTGAAGCTTTCTTT
>TRBJ2-5|TRBD2|TRBV7-8|NA|16
CASSLGGASGLRTQYF
TGTGCCAGCAGCTTAGGGGGGGCTAGCGGGTTGCGGACCCAGTACTTC
>TRBJ1-5|NA|TRBV18|NA|14
CASSEQGSNQPQHF
TGTGCCAGCTCTGAGCAGGGGAGCAATCAGCCCCAGCATTTT
>TRBJ1-1|TRBD1|TRBV28|once|14
CASSSYPGQGLAFF
TGTGCCAGCAGCTCCTACCCGGGACAGGGATTAGCTTTCTTT
>TRBJ1-4|TRBD1|TRBV28|NA|17
CASSPIGAGGAVEKLFF
TGTGCCAGCAGTCCAATAGGTGCAGGGGGCGCGGTTGAAAAACTGTTTTTT
>TRBJ2-7|NA|TRBV14|NA|14
CASSQGQLAYEQYF
TGTGCCAGCAGCCAAGGGCAGCTAGCCTACGAGCAGTACTTC
>TRBJ2-7|TRBD1|TRBV5-1|NA|14
CASSLYGTANEQYF
TGCGCCAGCAGCTTGTATGGGACAGCAAACGAGCAGTACTTC
>TRBJ1-1|NA|TRBV6-5|NA|14
CASSTGNRVTEAFF
TGTGCCAGCAGCACGGGGAACAGGGTTACTGAAGCTTTCTTT
>TRBJ2-3|TRBD2|TRBV4-1|NA|18
CASSQESSLAGGPDTQYF
TGCGCCAGCAGCCAAGAGTCCTCACTAGCGGGGGGGCCAGATACGCAGTATTTT
>TRBJ1-1|NA|TRBV18|NA|15
CASSPERAPNTEAFF
TGTGCCAGCTCACCGGAGAGGGCCCCGAACACTGAAGCTTTCTTT
>TRBJ2-5|TRBD1|TRBV7-3|NA|13
CASSPDRGKTQYF
TGTGCCAGCAGCCCTGACAGGGGGAAGACCCAGTACTTC
>TRBJ2-7|NA|TRBV3-1/TRBV3-2|NA|15
CASSQVFRTAYEQYF
TGTGCCAGCAGCCAAGTTTTTCGGACAGCCTACGAGCAGTACTTC
>TRBJ2-3|TRBD2|TRBV4-3|NA|18
CASSQDHRAAGLANTQYF
TGCGCCAGCAGCCAAGATCACCGGGCAGCGGGGTTAGCTAATACGCAGTATTTT
>TRBJ1-2|TRBD1|TRBV4-2|NA|16
CASSQPGQGLDYGYTF
TGTGCCAGCAGCCAACCCGGACAGGGCTTGGACTATGGCTACACCTTC
>TRBJ2-7|TRBD2|TRBV6-1|NA|15
CASSETPSGPYEQYF
TGTGCCAGCAGTGAAACCCCTAGCGGCCCCTACGAGCAGTACTTC
>TRBJ1-1|TRBD1|TRBV11-2|NA|15
CASSGRTGKVAEAFF
TGTGCCAGCAGCGGGCGGACAGGGAAGGTAGCTGAAGCTTTCTTT
>TRBJ1-4|NA|TRBV28|NA|15
CASRPLDRPNEKLFF
TGTGCCAGCAGACCCCTTGACAGACCTAATGAAAAACTGTTTTTT
>TRBJ1-2|TRBD1|TRBV6-4|NA|15
CASSDSETGGLSYTF
TGTGCCAGCAGTGACTCCGAGACAGGGGGCTTGAGCTACACCTTC
>TRBJ1-1|TRBD1|TRBV2|NA|14
CASRRQGVNTEAFF
TGTGCCAGCAGGCGACAGGGTGTGAACACTGAAGCTTTCTTT
>TRBJ2-7|NA|TRBV9|NA|13
CASSVGSGNEQYF
TGTGCCAGCAGCGTAGGCTCGGGTAACGAGCAGTACTTC
>TRBJ1-2|NA|TRBV15|NA|14
CATSREGGGYGYTF
TGTGCCACCAGCAGAGAGGGGGGAGGCTATGGCTACACCTTC
>TRBJ2-1|TRBD2|TRBV7-9|NA|16
CASSLQGAGGFNEQFF
TGTGCCAGCAGCCTCCAAGGAGCGGGGGGCTTCAATGAGCAGTTCTTC
>TRBJ2-1|TRBD2|TRBV7-8|NA|17
CASSFTRTSGSINEQFF
TGTGCCAGCAGCTTTACCCGAACTAGCGGGAGTATCAATGAGCAGTTCTTC